Listed below are T cell receptor beta chains from one sample, sequenced in a study of blood T cell repertoires in COVID-19. The method was immunoSEQ multiplex PCR; TCRdb's version includes in-frame clones alone and lacks a portion of them. The sample lists around 300,000 clones, roughly 88% occurring once. Sequenced material: peripheral blood. These TCRs come from a woman aged 25-40 years with active or convalescent COVID-19. CDR3s include the opening cysteine and the closing phenylalanine or tryptophan. Each record gives: V gene, J gene, D gene, clone size, CDR3 protein, CDR3 DNA. D genes are given only for firm matches. The size field is filled for only some rows; it gives once, few, many or a size class.

V gene: TRBV29-1; J gene: TRBJ1-2; D gene: .; clone size: .; CDR3 protein: CSVRGGDYGYTF; CDR3 DNA: TGCAGCGTGAGAGGGGGGGACTATGGCTACACCTTC
V gene: TRBV13; J gene: TRBJ2-5; D gene: TRBD2; clone size: .; CDR3 protein: CASSLRLAGAETQYF; CDR3 DNA: TGTGCCAGCAGCTTAAGGCTAGCGGGGGCAGAGACCCAGTACTTC
V gene: TRBV3-1/TRBV3-2; J gene: TRBJ2-1; D gene: .; clone size: once; CDR3 protein: CASSQGLERHNEQFF; CDR3 DNA: TGTGCCAGCAGCCAAGGACTAGAGAGGCACAATGAGCAGTTCTTC
V gene: TRBV7-8; J gene: TRBJ1-2; D gene: .; clone size: .; CDR3 protein: CASSPRGAANYGYTF; CDR3 DNA: TGTGCCAGCAGCCCCCGCGGGGCCGCTAACTATGGCTACACCTTC
V gene: TRBV5-6; J gene: TRBJ1-2; D gene: .; clone size: .; CDR3 protein: CASSLPSRTRHGYTF; CDR3 DNA: TGTGCCAGCAGCTTGCCATCTAGAACGAGGCATGGCTACACCTTC
V gene: TRBV7-8; J gene: TRBJ1-2; D gene: TRBD1; clone size: .; CDR3 protein: CASSSRQGANSGYTF; CDR3 DNA: TGTGCCAGCAGCTCTAGACAGGGGGCGAACTCTGGCTACACCTTC
V gene: TRBV2; J gene: TRBJ1-4; D gene: .; clone size: .; CDR3 protein: CASSEPPGNEKLFF; CDR3 DNA: TGTGCCAGCAGTGAACCCCCGGGGAATGAAAAACTGTTTTTT
V gene: TRBV28; J gene: TRBJ1-2; D gene: .; clone size: .; CDR3 protein: CASSSTGQKNYGYTF; CDR3 DNA: TGTGCCAGCAGTTCAACAGGGCAGAAAAACTATGGCTACACCTTC
V gene: TRBV21-1; J gene: TRBJ2-5; D gene: .; clone size: .; CDR3 protein: CATPNSPSGETQYF; CDR3 DNA: TGTGCCACTCCCAACTCACCCTCGGGAGAGACCCAGTACTTC
V gene: TRBV4-3; J gene: TRBJ2-2; D gene: TRBD2; clone size: .; CDR3 protein: CASSQVAGRGGELFF; CDR3 DNA: TGCGCCAGCAGCCAAGTGGCAGGGAGGGGCGGGGAGCTGTTTTTT
V gene: TRBV10-3; J gene: TRBJ2-3; D gene: .; clone size: .; CDR3 protein: CAIRVTGTGDTQYF; CDR3 DNA: TGTGCCATCAGGGTCACAGGGACGGGAGATACGCAGTATTTT
V gene: TRBV6-5; J gene: TRBJ1-5; D gene: TRBD1; clone size: .; CDR3 protein: CASGQGYNQPQHF; CDR3 DNA: TGTGCCAGCGGACAGGGGTACAATCAGCCCCAGCATTTT
V gene: TRBV7-9; J gene: TRBJ2-5; D gene: .; clone size: .; CDR3 protein: CASSLAGGPGVWETQYF; CDR3 DNA: TGTGCCAGCAGCTTAGCGGGGGGGCCGGGGGTCTGGGAGACCCAGTACTTC
V gene: TRBV28; J gene: TRBJ1-1; D gene: TRBD1; clone size: few; CDR3 protein: CASSSVPGQFTEAFF; CDR3 DNA: TGTGCCAGCAGTTCAGTCCCGGGACAGTTCACTGAAGCTTTCTTT
V gene: TRBV29-1; J gene: TRBJ1-3; D gene: .; clone size: .; CDR3 protein: CSVQKGGAGNTIYF; CDR3 DNA: TGCAGCGTTCAGAAGGGAGGGGCTGGAAACACCATATATTTT
V gene: TRBV12-3/TRBV12-4; J gene: TRBJ1-1; D gene: .; clone size: .; CDR3 protein: CASSLEVYTEAFF; CDR3 DNA: TGTGCCAGCAGTTTGGAGGTGTACACTGAAGCTTTCTTT
V gene: TRBV12-3/TRBV12-4; J gene: TRBJ1-1; D gene: .; clone size: .; CDR3 protein: CASSLRGGTEAFF; CDR3 DNA: TGTGCCAGCAGTTTAAGGGGGGGCACTGAAGCTTTCTTT
V gene: TRBV7-2; J gene: TRBJ2-3; D gene: TRBD2; clone size: .; CDR3 protein: CASSLVGTTQKTDTQYF; CDR3 DNA: TGTGCCAGCAGCTTAGTTGGGACTACCCAAAAAACAGATACGCAGTATTTT
V gene: TRBV5-6; J gene: TRBJ1-1; D gene: .; clone size: few; CDR3 protein: CASSFTGLNTEAFF; CDR3 DNA: TGTGCCAGCAGCTTCACAGGGTTGAACACTGAAGCTTTCTTT
V gene: TRBV12-3/TRBV12-4; J gene: TRBJ1-5; D gene: .; clone size: .; CDR3 protein: CASSPSGLGPQHF; CDR3 DNA: TGTGCCAGCAGCCCATCAGGGTTGGGGCCCCAGCATTTT
V gene: TRBV27; J gene: TRBJ2-7; D gene: .; clone size: .; CDR3 protein: CASSFFTGSSYEQYF; CDR3 DNA: TGTGCCAGCAGTTTTTTTACGGGGAGCTCCTACGAGCAGTACTTC
V gene: TRBV10-2; J gene: TRBJ1-4; D gene: TRBD1; clone size: .; CDR3 protein: CASSEGRDRGIWNEKLFF; CDR3 DNA: TGCGCCAGCAGTGAGGGGAGGGACAGGGGGATATGGAATGAAAAACTGTTTTTT
V gene: TRBV10-1; J gene: TRBJ2-3; D gene: .; clone size: few; CDR3 protein: CASTNTGITDTQYF; CDR3 DNA: TGCGCCAGCACAAACACAGGGATCACAGATACGCAGTATTTT
V gene: TRBV10-3; J gene: TRBJ2-3; D gene: TRBD2; clone size: .; CDR3 protein: CAISESGGGGRSDTQYF; CDR3 DNA: TGTGCCATCAGTGAGTCGGGAGGCGGGGGGAGGTCAGATACGCAGTATTTT